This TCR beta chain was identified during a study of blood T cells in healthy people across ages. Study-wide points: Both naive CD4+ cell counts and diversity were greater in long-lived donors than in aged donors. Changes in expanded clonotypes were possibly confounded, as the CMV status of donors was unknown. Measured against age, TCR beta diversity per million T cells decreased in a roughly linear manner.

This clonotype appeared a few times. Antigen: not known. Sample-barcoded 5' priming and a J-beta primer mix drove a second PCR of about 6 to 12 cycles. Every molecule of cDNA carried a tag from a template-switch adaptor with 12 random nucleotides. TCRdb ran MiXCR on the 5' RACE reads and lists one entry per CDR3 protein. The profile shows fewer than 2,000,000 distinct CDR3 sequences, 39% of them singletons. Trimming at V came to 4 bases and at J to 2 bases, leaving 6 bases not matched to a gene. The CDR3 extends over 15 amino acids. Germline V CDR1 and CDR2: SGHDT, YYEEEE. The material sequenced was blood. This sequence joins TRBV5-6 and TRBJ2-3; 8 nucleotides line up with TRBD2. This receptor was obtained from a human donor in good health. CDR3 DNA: TGTGCCAGCAGCGCAATAGCGGGGAACACAGATACGCAGTATTTT. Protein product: CASSAIAGNTDTQYF.